The present TCR beta chain was sequenced within a study of shared clonotypes between healthy human individuals. Study summary: The cohort comprised two women and a few men. Their ages spanned 18 to 49 years. CD8 memory received one plate per donor, CD8 naive two, CD4 memory three and CD4 naive three. Points from the study as a whole: Enrolling few donors narrowed the genetic and exposure-history diversity that was represented.

The germline gives CDR1 LGHNA, CDR2 YSLEER. The length of the CDR3 is 15 residues. The ends lost 2 bases at V and 5 bases at J; junction bases unmatched: 7. Naive CD8 cells lacked CD45RO, underwent positive selection for CCR7 and left out terminally differentiated effector memory CD45RA+ cells. To note about this clone: The antigen remains unidentified.

On sorted subsets, replicate PCRs used 200 ng DNA, or about 30,000 T cell genomes. Only in-frame clones appear in the TCRdb table, and some are missing; sequencing was by immunoSEQ multiplex PCR. The data show about 1,900,000 clones, about 95% seen once. The chain recombines TRBV4-3 with TRBJ2-7; 9 nucleotides match TRBD2. This receptor was obtained from a man in his late teens or twenties in good health. The sequencing sample was made of naive CD8+ T cells sorted from blood. CDR3 coding DNA: TGCGCCAGCAGCCAACTTAGCGGGAGCTTTGACGAGCAGTACTTC. It codes for CASSQLSGSFDEQYF.